These T cell receptor beta chains were read from a single sample in a study of blood T cell repertoires in COVID-19. Sequencing was performed with immunoSEQ multiplex PCR; in TCRdb, only in-frame clones are kept and a portion is missing. The sample holds some 150,000 clones, around 83% seen once. Source material: peripheral blood. Receptors originate from a man between 35 and 55 years old with acute or convalescent COVID-19. Both conserved end residues are part of each CDR3. Fields, in order: V gene, clone size, D gene, J gene, CDR3 DNA, CDR3 protein. The D gene is left open where the match is weak. For some rows the clone size is stated as once, few or many, or as a class when expanded; others skip it.

v_call: TRBV29-1; clone_size: .; d_call: TRBD1; j_call: TRBJ2-5; cdr3_nt: TGCAGCGTTGAATTGACAGGGCTCACCCAGTACTTC; cdr3_aa: CSVELTGLTQYF
v_call: TRBV7-3; clone_size: .; d_call: TRBD1; j_call: TRBJ2-5; cdr3_nt: TGTGCCAGCAGCCGGGACAGGATGGAGACCCAGTACTTC; cdr3_aa: CASSRDRMETQYF
v_call: TRBV2; clone_size: few; d_call: .; j_call: TRBJ1-1; cdr3_nt: TGTGCCAGCAGTACAGGACTGAACACTGAAGCTTTCTTT; cdr3_aa: CASSTGLNTEAFF
v_call: TRBV2; clone_size: .; d_call: .; j_call: TRBJ1-6; cdr3_nt: TGTGCCAGCAGTGTTAGGGGGGGATATAATTCACCCCTCCACTTT; cdr3_aa: CASSVRGGYNSPLHF
v_call: TRBV30; clone_size: .; d_call: .; j_call: TRBJ2-2; cdr3_nt: TGTGCCTGGAGTAACAGTTCCCGGGAGCTGTTTTTT; cdr3_aa: CAWSNSSRELFF
v_call: TRBV3-1/TRBV3-2; clone_size: .; d_call: .; j_call: TRBJ1-4; cdr3_nt: TGTGCCAGCAGCCCCACGGGGGTTCGGGACGAAAAACTGTTTTTT; cdr3_aa: CASSPTGVRDEKLFF
v_call: TRBV5-4; clone_size: .; d_call: .; j_call: TRBJ2-4; cdr3_nt: TGTGCCAGCAGCTCGGTGGGGCCGGATCGCTACATTCAGTACTTC; cdr3_aa: CASSSVGPDRYIQYF
v_call: TRBV9; clone_size: .; d_call: TRBD1; j_call: TRBJ2-2; cdr3_nt: TGTGCCAGCAGCGTACGGACAGGGGCGAACACCGGGGAGCTGTTTTTT; cdr3_aa: CASSVRTGANTGELFF
v_call: TRBV10-3; clone_size: once; d_call: .; j_call: TRBJ1-4; cdr3_nt: TGTGCCATCAGTGGAGGGATCGGTGAAAAACTGTTTTTT; cdr3_aa: CAISGGIGEKLFF
v_call: TRBV7-8; clone_size: .; d_call: .; j_call: TRBJ2-7; cdr3_nt: TGTGCCAGCACCCCGAGCGAGAGCTCCTACGAGCAGTACTTC; cdr3_aa: CASTPSESSYEQYF
v_call: TRBV27; clone_size: .; d_call: .; j_call: TRBJ1-1; cdr3_nt: TGTGCCAGCAGTTTATGGGGGGAGAACACTGAAGCTTTCTTT; cdr3_aa: CASSLWGENTEAFF
v_call: TRBV7-3; clone_size: .; d_call: .; j_call: TRBJ1-1; cdr3_nt: TGTGCCAGCAGCTTAGGGGGGGCTAACACTGAAGCTTTCTTT; cdr3_aa: CASSLGGANTEAFF
v_call: TRBV3-1/TRBV3-2; clone_size: .; d_call: TRBD2; j_call: TRBJ2-1; cdr3_nt: TGTGCCAGCAGCCCGCTAGCGGGGGGGAACAATGAGCAGTTCTTC; cdr3_aa: CASSPLAGGNNEQFF
v_call: TRBV19; clone_size: .; d_call: .; j_call: TRBJ1-1; cdr3_nt: TGTGCCAGTAGTAAGGAGACAGTGAACACTGAAGCTTTCTTT; cdr3_aa: CASSKETVNTEAFF
v_call: TRBV11-3; clone_size: .; d_call: .; j_call: TRBJ1-1; cdr3_nt: TGTGCCAGCAGCTTCCAAAAGAACACTGAAGCTTTCTTT; cdr3_aa: CASSFQKNTEAFF
v_call: TRBV19; clone_size: .; d_call: .; j_call: TRBJ2-1; cdr3_nt: TGTGCCAGTAGTATCGCGGAGAGCTCCTACAATGAGCAGTTCTTC; cdr3_aa: CASSIAESSYNEQFF
v_call: TRBV6-5; clone_size: .; d_call: TRBD2; j_call: TRBJ2-5; cdr3_nt: TGTGCCAGCAGTTACTGGGGACTAGCGGCTCAAGAGACCCAGTACTTC; cdr3_aa: CASSYWGLAAQETQYF
v_call: TRBV10-3; clone_size: .; d_call: .; j_call: TRBJ1-2; cdr3_nt: TGTGCCATCAGTGATCCGATTCTAAACGGCTACACCTTC; cdr3_aa: CAISDPILNGYTF
v_call: TRBV9; clone_size: .; d_call: .; j_call: TRBJ1-3; cdr3_nt: TGTGCCAGCACCGAGGACAGTATCTCTGGAAACACCATATATTTT; cdr3_aa: CASTEDSISGNTIYF
v_call: TRBV9; clone_size: .; d_call: .; j_call: TRBJ1-1; cdr3_nt: TGTGCCAGCAGCGTAGTAGGGAGCACTGAAGCTTTCTTT; cdr3_aa: CASSVVGSTEAFF
v_call: TRBV28; clone_size: once; d_call: .; j_call: TRBJ1-5; cdr3_nt: TGTGCCAGCGGCCCGGACTTGAGGGCCCAGCATTTT; cdr3_aa: CASGPDLRAQHF
v_call: TRBV7-7; clone_size: .; d_call: .; j_call: TRBJ2-3; cdr3_nt: TGTGCCAGCAGTACAACCGGGACAGATACGCAGTATTTT; cdr3_aa: CASSTTGTDTQYF
v_call: TRBV2; clone_size: .; d_call: .; j_call: TRBJ2-2; cdr3_nt: TGTGCCAGCAACGCGGGACAGATGGTCGGGGCCGGGGAGCTGTTTTTT; cdr3_aa: CASNAGQMVGAGELFF
v_call: TRBV2; clone_size: .; d_call: TRBD1; j_call: TRBJ1-1; cdr3_nt: TGTGCCAGCAGTGTCTCGGGACAGACTACTGGAGCTTTCTTT; cdr3_aa: CASSVSGQTTGAFF
v_call: TRBV30; clone_size: .; d_call: TRBD1; j_call: TRBJ1-1; cdr3_nt: TGTGCCTGGAGTGTACATTCAGGGGGCACTGAAGCTTTCTTT; cdr3_aa: CAWSVHSGGTEAFF
v_call: TRBV6-5; clone_size: .; d_call: TRBD2; j_call: TRBJ2-7; cdr3_nt: TGTGCCAGCAGTTCCCTCTGGGAGGGCGAGCAGTACTTC; cdr3_aa: CASSSLWEGEQYF
v_call: TRBV6-5; clone_size: few; d_call: TRBD2; j_call: TRBJ2-1; cdr3_nt: TGTGCCAGCAGTTTCGTAGCGGGGTCCTACAATGAGCAGTTCTTC; cdr3_aa: CASSFVAGSYNEQFF
v_call: TRBV27; clone_size: .; d_call: TRBD1; j_call: TRBJ1-2; cdr3_nt: TGTGCCAGCAGTCCCTCTCGACAGGGTATCCGCTACACCTTC; cdr3_aa: CASSPSRQGIRYTF
v_call: TRBV2; clone_size: .; d_call: TRBD2; j_call: TRBJ2-3; cdr3_nt: TGTGCCAGCGAAAAAAGAACTAGCGGGGGGGCAGATACGCAGTATTTT; cdr3_aa: CASEKRTSGGADTQYF
v_call: TRBV7-9; clone_size: .; d_call: .; j_call: TRBJ1-1; cdr3_nt: TGTGCCAGCAGCTTATTACGACAGCTGAACACTGAAGCTTTCTTT; cdr3_aa: CASSLLRQLNTEAFF